This TCR beta chain emerged from a study of T cells after yellow fever vaccination. General study points: Bulk-population clonotypes that are abundant could appear as contaminants in FACS-sorted repertoires. Booster sampling recovered most clones from primary vaccination (less than 97% CD4, roughly 88% CD8).

The CDR3 has 13 residues. With 7 bases removed from V and 0 bases from J, the gap between germline ends came to 7 bases. From germline, CDR1 is ENHRY and CDR2 SYGVKD. The authors made TCR cDNA by 5'RACE template switching, adding a universal primer site and UMIs. A single record per CDR3 protein comes from TCRdb applying MiXCR to the 5' RACE reads. The table includes 200,000 to 300,000 distinct CDR3 sequences, roughly 6.3% detected once. This clonotype was observed a handful of times. The antigen is not known. The TCR originated in a man aged 25 to 40 who received the YFV17D yellow fever vaccine. The material sequenced was CD4+ T cells sorted from PBMCs, taken on the day of the yellow fever booster vaccination. The V gene is TRBV10-3, the J gene TRBJ2-1, with D unresolved. The CDR3 protein is CAIKRSSYNEQFF. DNA for the CDR3: TGTGCCATCAAACGAAGCTCCTACAATGAGCAGTTCTTC.